These T cell receptor beta chains were read from a single sample in a study of response to subunit inactivated influenza vaccine. TCRdb used MiXCR to reprocess the RT-PCR reads, holding one entry per CDR3 protein. The sample records 500,000 to 550,000 distinct CDR3 sequences, 7.6% being singletons. The sequenced sample was PBMCs from blood, obtained less than 25 months after vaccination. These receptor sequences come from a man between 45 and 75 years old who received an inactivated influenza vaccine. Both conserved end residues are part of each CDR3. D genes are given only for firm matches. Some rows have no size entry. The others give once, few or many, or a class for an expanded clone.

TRBD1	TRBV11-2	few	TRBJ2-1	CASSFPGMGQEQFF	TGTGCCAGCAGCTTTCCTGGAATGGGACAGGAGCAGTTCTTC
-	TRBV29-1	few	TRBJ2-4	CSVEEGQKNIQYF	TGCAGCGTTGAAGAGGGGCAGAAAAACATTCAGTACTTC
TRBD2	TRBV20-1	many	TRBJ2-3	CSARDPGGPTDTQYF	TGCAGTGCTAGAGATCCGGGGGGGCCGACAGATACGCAGTATTTT
TRBD2	TRBV7-2	few	TRBJ2-1	CASSLVLAGEFEQFF	TGTGCCAGCAGCTTAGTCCTAGCGGGAGAATTTGAGCAGTTCTTC
-	TRBV7-9	-	TRBJ2-5	CASSLSQGQETQYF	TGTGCCAGCAGCTTAAGTCAGGGCCAAGAGACCCAGTACTTC
-	TRBV6-2/TRBV6-3	many	TRBJ2-7	CASGVRDLTYEQYF	TGTGCCAGCGGTGTGCGGGACCTCACTTACGAGCAGTACTTC
-	TRBV20-1	-	TRBJ1-4	CSARGSGVPNEKLFF	TGCAGTGCTAGAGGTTCAGGGGTCCCTAATGAAAAACTGTTTTTT
-	TRBV4-2	few	TRBJ2-2	CASSQDRWAGELFF	TGTGCCAGCAGCCAAGATCGGTGGGCCGGGGAGCTGTTTTTT
-	TRBV4-1	many	TRBJ1-4	CASSQDRGRQLFF	TGCGCCAGCAGCCAAGATCGGGGAAGGCAACTGTTTTTT
-	TRBV7-2	many	TRBJ2-7	CASSPRDFQYEQYF	TGTGCCAGCAGCCCCCGGGACTTTCAATACGAGCAGTACTTC
-	TRBV11-2	-	TRBJ2-5	CASSLYGTKGETQYF	TGTGCCAGCAGCTTATACGGCACCAAGGGAGAGACCCAGTACTTC